The 23 T cell receptor beta chains below all came from one sample that was sequenced in a study of regulatory T cells in long-lasting Graves disease. Documented time point: newly diagnosed GD, antithyroid drugs for less than 3 months. With RNA extracted from PBMCs as input, the TCR library was made. Both iRepertoire HTBI primers and Arm-PCR of CDR3 regions were used to build the TCR beta libraries. MiXCR was run by TCRdb on the multiplex PCR reads, yielding one entry per CDR3 protein. The table has about 620,000 distinct CDR3 sequences, 16% seen once; the top ten hold about 20%. These sequences were also reported in another study, on T cells in Graves' hyperthyroidism and ophthalmopathy.

This sample comprised peripheral blood mononuclear cells (PBMCs), obtained at new diagnosis, from a patient treated with antithyroid drugs. These receptors all come from a woman between 25 and 40 years old with Graves disease.

The rearrangement uses TRBV20-1 and TRBJ2-7, with D uncertain. Germline V lookup: CDR1 DFQATT, CDR2 SNEGSKA (reference sequence). This CDR3 has 12 residues. V was clipped by 3 bases and J by 0 bases, with 6 bases between them. CDR3 amino acids: CSASVPSYEQYF. Written as DNA, the CDR3 is TGCAGTGCTAGCGTCCCCTCCTACGAGCAGTACTTC.

A few counts support this clonotype. The rearrangement links TRBV28 to TRBJ1-4; D is unclear. V shed 4 bases and J shed 7 bases, with 19 bases lying between them. CDR1 MDHEN and CDR2 SYDVKM come from the germline V gene. The CDR3 is 16 residues long. DNA for the CDR3: TGTGCCAGCAGTTCCCGCGAGGGTACGGTTCTTGAAAAACTGTTTTTT. Translated: CASSSREGTVLEKLFF.

This clonotype has ten or more counts. The chain combines TRBV6-1 with TRBJ1-4; a weak D match, TRBD1 (6 bases). Germline V CDR1 and CDR2: MNHNS, SASEGT. The CDR3 is 15 amino acids. Trimming cost V 4 bases and J 8 bases, with 17 bases left between them. As DNA, the CDR3 is TGTGCCAGCAGTGCCACGGGGGGGCAGTGGGAAAAACTGTTTTTT. It translates to CASSATGGQWEKLFF.

This clonotype showed up just once. The V and J genes are TRBV18 and TRBJ2-7; a possible D gene is TRBD2 (6 bases). V was cut by 5 bases and J by 4 bases, with 18 bases left in between. Per the germline V gene, CDR1 is KGHSH and CDR2 is LQKENI. The CDR3 consists of 15 residues. CDR3 loop: CASSARDSGRYEQYF. The CDR3 nucleotides are TGTGCCAGCTCAGCCCGGGACTCAGGTCGGTACGAGCAGTACTTC.

This clonotype was counted ten times or more. This chain uses TRBV6-2 or TRBV6-3 with TRBJ2-3; D gene ambiguous. The V gene lost 2 bases and the J gene lost 2 bases, with 8 bases spanning the gap. Germline V gene data show CDR1 as MNHEY and CDR2 as SVGEGT. This CDR3 contains 14 residues. CDR3 loop: CASSYTGPTDTQYF. CDR3 in DNA: TGTGCCAGCAGTTACACCGGGCCCACAGATACGCAGTATTTT.

This clonotype was detected only a few times. This chain links TRBV5-1 with TRBJ2-1, with D hard to call. The length of the CDR3 is 16 residues. Trimming took off 0 bases at V and 2 bases at J, with 12 bases between the two ends. Germline V lookup: CDR1 SGHRS, CDR2 YFSETQ. The CDR3 reads CASSLGFGGTYNEQFF. CDR3 DNA sequence: TGCGCCAGCAGCTTGGGGTTCGGCGGAACCTACAATGAGCAGTTCTTC. Drawing the rest from reference TRBV5-1 and TRBJ2-1, the complete variable domain is KAGVTQTPRYLIKTRGQQVTLSCSPISGHRSVSWYQQTPGQGLQFLFEYFSETQRNKGNFPGRFSGRQFSNSRSEMNVSTLELGDSALYLCASSLGFGGTYNEQFFGPGTRLTVL.

This clonotype appeared many times. The gene calls are TRBV10-3 and TRBJ2-2; D ambiguous. Germline V gene sequence: CDR1 ENHRY, CDR2 SYGVKD. Trimming removed 4 bases at V and 1 base at J, with 7 bases between. The CDR3 extends over 14 amino acids. The chain's CDR3 is CAISGLLNTGELFF. The CDR3 DNA is TGTGCCATCAGTGGACTGCTGAACACCGGGGAGCTGTTTTTT.

In this sample, this clonotype turned up many times. The CDR3 region is CASSTYLGGSKGTFF. CDR3 DNA sequence: TGTGCCAGCAGTACCTACCTCGGGGGTTCCAAGGGGACTTTCTTT. The chain is built from TRBV28 and TRBJ1-1; D perhaps matches TRBD1 (5 bases). The CDR3 runs 15 residues. V gave up 5 bases and J gave up 12 bases, with 25 bases separating them. Germline V gene data show CDR1 as MDHEN and CDR2 as SYDVKM.

This clonotype was observed many times. The chain has TRBV19 and TRBJ2-1; TRBD2 matches at 11 bases. Germline V gene lookup returns CDR1 LNHDA and CDR2 SQIVND (reference sequence). V trimming: 7 bases; J trimming: 2 bases; junction bases outside the gene matches: 4. The CDR3 sequence is 15 residues long. CDR3 coding DNA: TGTGCCAGTACCCTGGGACTAGCGGCCTACAATGAGCAGTTCTTC. Amino acid sequence: CASTLGLAAYNEQFF.

The rearrangement joins TRBV28 to TRBJ2-1; D may correspond to TRBD1 or TRBD2 (5 bases each). Trimming shortened V by 6 bases and J by 8 bases, and 14 bases separated the two germline ends. The CDR3 consists of 13 residues. CDR1 MDHEN and CDR2 SYDVKM come from the germline V gene. This chain's CDR3 is CASSFTRDHEQFF. CDR3 DNA: TGTGCCAGCAGCTTTACTCGGGACCATGAGCAGTTCTTC.

As to this clonotype: A clone one base away is much larger, so this may be a read error. This chain uses TRBV12-5 with TRBJ2-5, with unresolved D. CDR1 and CDR2 (germline): LGHNT, FRNRAP. The CDR3 covers 12 residues. Trimming stripped 7 bases from V and 6 bases from J, with 12 bases between. The CDR3, as DNA: TGTGCTAGTGCCCCCTCGGTTCAGACCCAGTACTTC. Its protein product is CASAPSVQTQYF. Based on the CDR3 plus reference TRBV12-5 and TRBJ2-5, the full variable domain is DARVTQTPRHKVTEMGQEVTMRCQPILGHNTVFWYRQTMMQGLELLAYFRNRAPLDDSGMPKDRFSAEMPDATLATLKIQPSEPRDSAVYFCASAPSVQTQYFGPGTRLLVL.

This clonotype was counted at least ten times. The chain recombines TRBV20-1 with TRBJ1-5; 9 bases line up with TRBD1. The CDR3 covers 15 residues. CDR1 and CDR2 (germline): DFQATT, SNEGSKA (reference sequence). The junction had 9 bases not matched to a gene; V was cut back by 3 bases and J by 6 bases. In DNA, the CDR3 is TGCAGTGCTAGGGGGACAGGGATCTCGTCTCAGCCCCAGCATTTT. As protein: CSARGTGISSQPQHF.

The sample holds many counts of this clonotype. The chain employs TRBV27 and TRBJ2-1, with 11 bases that match TRBD2. CDR3 length equals 16 residues. From germline, CDR1 is MNHEY and CDR2 SMNVEV (reference sequence). With 6 bases clipped from V and 8 bases from J, the junction kept 12 bases outside the gene matches. DNA for the CDR3: TGTGCCAGCAGGACGTTGGGACTAGCGGCTTTGGATGAGCAGTTCTTC. As protein: CASRTLGLAALDEQFF.

This clonotype was seen at least ten times. The J gene is TRBJ2-7, the V gene TRBV7-9; no clear D. From germline, CDR1 is SEHNR and CDR2 FQNEAQ (reference sequence). V shed 5 bases and J shed 5 bases, with 13 bases lying between them. The CDR3 length is 13 residues. CDR3 sequence: CASSHQSNDEQYF. CDR3 sequence (DNA): TGTGCCAGCAGCCACCAATCTAATGACGAGCAGTACTTC. Variable domain in full (rest from reference TRBV7-9 and TRBJ2-7): DTGVSQNPRHKITKRGQNVTFRCDPISEHNRLYWYRQTLGQGPEFLTYFQNEAQLEKSRLLSDRFSAERPKGSFSTLEIQRTEQGDSAMYLCASSHQSNDEQYFGPGTRLTVT.

This clonotype was found a few times. V gene TRBV7-6 combines with J gene TRBJ1-1; D remains ambiguous. Trimming took 5 bases from V and 2 from J, leaving 12 bases between them. This CDR3 is built from 14 residues. From germline, CDR1 is SGHVS and CDR2 FNYEAQ. The CDR3 loop is CASSETTGNTEAFF. In nucleotides, the CDR3 is TGTGCCAGCAGCGAAACGACGGGTAACACTGAAGCTTTCTTT. The full variable domain, completed using reference TRBV7-6 and TRBJ1-1, is GAGVSQSPRYKVTKRGQDVALRCDPISGHVSLYWYRQALGQGPEFLTYFNYEAQQDKSGLPNDRFSAERPEGSISTLTIQRTEQRDSAMYRCASSETTGNTEAFFGQGTRLTVV.

This clonotype was detected many times. CDR3 bases: TGTGCCAGCAGTCCGAACGGACCAGGGACCCAGAAGTACTTC. Protein sequence: CASSPNGPGTQKYF. The V call is TRBV6-1, the J call TRBJ2-7, with D perhaps given as TRBD1 or TRBD2 (5 bases each). Germline CDR1 is MNHNS and CDR2 is SASEGT. Deletions cut 5 bases from V and 11 bases from J, with 22 bases between. The CDR3 length is 14 residues.

This clonotype was found many times. The chain joins TRBV10-3 to TRBJ2-1; TRBD1 matches 9 bases. CDR1 is ENHRY and CDR2 is SYGVKD in the germline V gene. This CDR3 is built from 14 residues. The V gene end was trimmed by 10 bases and the J gene end by 3 bases; junction bases not matched to a gene: 7. CDR3 residues: CATEDRGGYNEQFF. CDR3 sequence (DNA): TGTGCCACCGAGGACAGGGGAGGCTACAATGAGCAGTTCTTC.

As to this clonotype: A clone one base away is much larger, so this may be a read error. The chain uses TRBV19 and TRBJ1-1; D not certain. The CDR3 is made up of 10 amino acids. CDR1 and CDR2 from the germline V gene are LNHDA and SQIVND (reference sequence). The CDR3 DNA reads as TGTGCCACCGGATACACTGAAGCTCTCTTT. It is translated as CATGYTEALF.

To note about this clonotype: This clone may be a read error of a much larger clone one base away. V and J are TRBV27 and TRBJ1-5, with no clear D. V lost 2 bases, J lost 6 bases, and 14 bases lay in between. CDR1 is MNHEY and CDR2 is SMNVEV in the germline V gene (reference sequence). CDR3 size: 15 residues. CDR3 in DNA: TGTGCCAGCAGTTTAAGGGTAGTGAAAGGTCAGCCCCAGCATTTT. Translated: CASSLRVVKGQPQHF.

This clonotype was detected many times. This chain connects TRBV19 to TRBJ1-5; no clear D. The CDR3 has 17 residues. Trimming took off 3 bases at V and 2 bases at J, with 17 bases between the two ends. The germline gives CDR1 LNHDA, CDR2 SQIVND (reference sequence). Written as DNA, the CDR3 is TGTGCCAGTAGTATTGGTGGGGTCTTTTGGGGCAATCAGCCCCAGCATTTT. This translates into CASSIGGVFWGNQPQHF.

This clonotype was picked up a small number of times. The chain employs TRBV20-1 and TRBJ1-5; 8 bases fit TRBD1. V was clipped by 4 bases and J by 2 bases; unmatched bases: 13. CDR3 size: 17 residues. Germline CDR1 and CDR2: DFQATT and SNEGSKA (reference sequence). The CDR3 bases are TGCAGTGCTACGTCTACTAAACAGGGGGTCGGCAATCAGCCCCAGCATTTT. As protein: CSATSTKQGVGNQPQHF.

This clonotype was observed at least ten times. In DNA, the CDR3 is TGTGCCAGCAGTGTGATTGGGGGGACTGAAGCTTTCTTT. Its protein is CASSVIGGTEAFF. The chain joins TRBV6-1 to TRBJ1-1, with D tentatively TRBD1 (5 bases). CDR1 MNHNS and CDR2 SASEGT come from the germline V gene. This CDR3 region has 13 residues. V gave up 4 bases and J gave up 5 bases, with 11 bases separating them.

This clonotype was detected only a few times. This chain links TRBV20-1 with TRBJ2-5; a weak D match, TRBD1 (6 bases). V lost 1 base to trimming and J lost 2 bases, with 11 bases between them. The CDR3 has 14 residues. Germline-derived CDR1 and CDR2 are DFQATT and SNEGSKA (reference sequence). CDR3 sequence: CSARAWGQQETQYF. The DNA of the CDR3 is TGCAGTGCTAGAGCGTGGGGGCAGCAAGAGACCCAGTACTTC.